Listed below are T cell receptor beta chains from one sample, sequenced in a study of T cells in Graves' hyperthyroidism and ophthalmopathy. TCRdb processed the multiplex PCR reads anew with MiXCR; each CDR3 protein has one entry. The data show a few hundred thousand distinct CDR3 sequences, roughly 50% seen once. Sequenced material: peripheral blood or thyroid tissue (not recorded which). These receptors all stem from a woman between 18 and 29 years old with Graves' hyperthyroidism. CDR3s include the opening cysteine and the closing phenylalanine or tryptophan. The order of the fields is J gene, V gene, CDR3 protein.

TRBJ1-4 | TRBV6-5 | CASSDRDGATNEKLFF
TRBJ1-6 | TRBV2 | CASGRHSPLHF
TRBJ1-2 | TRBV20-1 | CSADGTGDHYGYTF
TRBJ1-4 | TRBV20-1 | CSARGLVLNEKLFF
TRBJ2-7 | TRBV3-1 | CASSQDALTEQYF
TRBJ1-5 | TRBV5-5 | CASSFGQRNQPQHF
TRBJ2-1 | TRBV20-1 | CSAREGPDNEQFF
TRBJ2-5 | TRBV14 | CASSHVQETQYF
TRBJ2-5 | TRBV10-3 | CAISALTGWGTQYF
TRBJ1-1 | TRBV7-9 | CAQGDRNTEAFF
TRBJ1-5 | TRBV6-2/TRBV6-3 | CASSYSRAGNQPQHF
TRBJ1-1 | TRBV20-1 | CSAREASGQTEAFF
TRBJ1-4 | TRBV12-3/TRBV12-4 | CASSLARRPNEKLFF
TRBJ1-4 | TRBV29-1 | CSVEDGRDEKLFF
TRBJ1-1 | TRBV7-2 | CASSLFENTEAFF
TRBJ1-2 | TRBV29-1 | CSVVTGVDYGYTF
TRBJ1-1 | TRBV14 | CASSQGRTTEAFF
TRBJ2-2 | TRBV11-2 | CASSSGTSGRGGTGELFF
TRBJ2-7 | TRBV6-1 | CASSPGEYEQYF
TRBJ1-5 | TRBV20-1 | CSASTAGGQPQHF
TRBJ2-7 | TRBV6-5 | CASSYEGAYEQYF
TRBJ2-1 | TRBV2 | CASKRAANNEQFF
TRBJ2-6 | TRBV20-1 | CSASGLVQAGANVLTF
TRBJ2-7 | TRBV4-2 | CASSQPGEYEQYF
TRBJ1-5 | TRBV6-4 | CASSDGGSNQPQHF
TRBJ1-5 | TRBV10-1 | CASSESGVLDQPQHF
TRBJ2-7 | TRBV11-2 | CASSFGLAGGYEQYF
TRBJ2-7 | TRBV12-3/TRBV12-4 | CASSYPPASGTYEQYF
TRBJ1-5 | TRBV3-1 | CASSQEGQPQHF
TRBJ1-2 | TRBV27 | CASRTGSFGGYTF
TRBJ1-1 | TRBV25-1 | CASSHQASTEAFF
TRBJ2-5 | TRBV20-1 | CSASRDRIILQETQYF
TRBJ2-7 | TRBV2 | CASILDSHEQYF
TRBJ2-3 | TRBV5-1 | CASSLVAGTDTQYF
TRBJ1-4 | TRBV15 | CATSRERTGEKLFF
TRBJ1-5 | TRBV18 | CASSPETDQPQHF
TRBJ2-2 | TRBV19 | CASSKGREENTGELFF
TRBJ2-3 | TRBV10-3 | CAISETSGRGSDTQYF
TRBJ1-4 | TRBV13 | CASRRQGALDKLFF
TRBJ2-7 | TRBV4-3 | CASSLGQGRGEQYF
TRBJ2-3 | TRBV20-1 | CSAREAVAGNTDTQYF
TRBJ1-4 | TRBV9 | CASSVGQGRKEKLFF
TRBJ1-5 | TRBV18 | CASSQTGDSNQPQHF
TRBJ1-6 | TRBV4-3 | CASSQDIAPGPLHF
TRBJ1-6 | TRBV7-2 | CASHSGTGAYNSPLHF
TRBJ1-2 | TRBV7-8 | CASSPREYYGYTF
TRBJ2-1 | TRBV19 | CASSIDLGGTYNEQFF
TRBJ2-7 | TRBV20-1 | CSARPGLAGYEQYF
TRBJ1-1 | TRBV10-3 | CATSTGGTEAFF